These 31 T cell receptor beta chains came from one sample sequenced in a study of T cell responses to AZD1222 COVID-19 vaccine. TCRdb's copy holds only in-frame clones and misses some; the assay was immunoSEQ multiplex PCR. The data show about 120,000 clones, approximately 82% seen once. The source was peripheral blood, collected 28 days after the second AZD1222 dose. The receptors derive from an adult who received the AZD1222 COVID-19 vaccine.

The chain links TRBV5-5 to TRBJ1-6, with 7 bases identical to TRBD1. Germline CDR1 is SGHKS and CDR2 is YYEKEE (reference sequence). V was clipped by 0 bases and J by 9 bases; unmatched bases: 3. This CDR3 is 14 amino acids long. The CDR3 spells CASSLGQGGSPLHF. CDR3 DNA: TGTGCCAGCAGCTTGGGACAGGGTGGTTCACCCCTCCACTTT.

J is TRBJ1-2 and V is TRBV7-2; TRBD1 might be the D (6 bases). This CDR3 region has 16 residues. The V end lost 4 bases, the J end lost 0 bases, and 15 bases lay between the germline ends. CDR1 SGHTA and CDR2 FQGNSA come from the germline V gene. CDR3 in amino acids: CASSSVGGPANYGYTF. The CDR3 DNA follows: TGTGCCAGCAGCTCCGTGGGGGGGCCGGCTAACTATGGCTACACCTTC.

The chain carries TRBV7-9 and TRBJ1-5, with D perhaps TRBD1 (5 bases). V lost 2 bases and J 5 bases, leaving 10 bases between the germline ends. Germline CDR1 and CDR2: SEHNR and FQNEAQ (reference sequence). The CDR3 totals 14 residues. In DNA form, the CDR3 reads TGTGCCAGCAGCTTATCGGGGGACCATCAGCCCCAGCATTTT. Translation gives CASSLSGDHQPQHF. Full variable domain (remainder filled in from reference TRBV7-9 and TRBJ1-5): DTGVSQNPRHKITKRGQNVTFRCDPISEHNRLYWYRQTLGQGPEFLTYFQNEAQLEKSRLLSDRFSAERPKGSFSTLEIQRTEQGDSAMYLCASSLSGDHQPQHFGDGTRLSIL.

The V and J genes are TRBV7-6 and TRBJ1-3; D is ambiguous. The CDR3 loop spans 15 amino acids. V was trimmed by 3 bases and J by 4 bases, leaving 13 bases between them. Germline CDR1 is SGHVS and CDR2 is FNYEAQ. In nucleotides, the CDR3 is TGTGCCAGCAGCTTGATGGCAGTTAGCGGAAACACCATATATTTT. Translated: CASSLMAVSGNTIYF.

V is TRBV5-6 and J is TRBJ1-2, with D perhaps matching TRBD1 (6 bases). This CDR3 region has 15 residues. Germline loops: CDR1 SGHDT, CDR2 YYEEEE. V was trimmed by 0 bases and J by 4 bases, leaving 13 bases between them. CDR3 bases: TGTGCCAGCAGCTTGGCCGGGGGGGGCACCTATGGCTACACCTTC. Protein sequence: CASSLAGGGTYGYTF.

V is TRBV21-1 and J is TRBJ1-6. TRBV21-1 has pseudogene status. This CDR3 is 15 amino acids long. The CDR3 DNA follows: TGTGCCAGCCCCCCCCCAGGACCGGGGGGCTCACCCCTCCACTTT. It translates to CASPPPGPGGSPLHF.

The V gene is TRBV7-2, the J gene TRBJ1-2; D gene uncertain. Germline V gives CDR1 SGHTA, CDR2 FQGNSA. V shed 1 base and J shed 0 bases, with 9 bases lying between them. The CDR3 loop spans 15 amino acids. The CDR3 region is CASSLVGLTNYGYTF. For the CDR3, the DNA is TGTGCCAGCAGCTTAGTAGGGCTTACTAACTATGGCTACACCTTC.

CDR3 coding DNA: TGTGCCAGTAGGAGGGACAGGGGGAGCAATCAGCCCCAGCATTTT. It translates to CASRRDRGSNQPQHF. The gene calls are TRBV19 and TRBJ1-5; TRBD1 matches at 11 bases. This CDR3 is 15 amino acids long. Germline assignment: CDR1 LNHDA and CDR2 SQIVND (reference sequence). Germline trimming cut 6 bases from V and 1 base from J; bases unmatched to any gene: 2.

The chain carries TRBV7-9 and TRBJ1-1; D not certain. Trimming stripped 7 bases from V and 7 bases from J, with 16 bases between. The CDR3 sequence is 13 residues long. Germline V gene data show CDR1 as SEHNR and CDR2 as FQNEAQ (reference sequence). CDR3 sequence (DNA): TGTGCCAGCAACCGGGATCCTGGGGATGAAGCTTTCTTT. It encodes CASNRDPGDEAFF.

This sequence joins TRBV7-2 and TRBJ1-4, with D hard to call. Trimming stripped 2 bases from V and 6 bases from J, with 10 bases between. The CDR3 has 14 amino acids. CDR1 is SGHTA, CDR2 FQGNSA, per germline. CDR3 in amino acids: CASSLRGRDEKLFF. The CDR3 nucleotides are TGTGCCAGCAGCTTAAGAGGACGGGATGAAAAACTGTTTTTT.

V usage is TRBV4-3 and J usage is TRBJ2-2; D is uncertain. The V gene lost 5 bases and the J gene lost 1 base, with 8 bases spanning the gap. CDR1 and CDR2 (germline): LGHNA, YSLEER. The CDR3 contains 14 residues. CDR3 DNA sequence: TGCGCCAGCAGCGGTCGCAGGAACACCGGGGAGCTGTTTTTT. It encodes CASSGRRNTGELFF.

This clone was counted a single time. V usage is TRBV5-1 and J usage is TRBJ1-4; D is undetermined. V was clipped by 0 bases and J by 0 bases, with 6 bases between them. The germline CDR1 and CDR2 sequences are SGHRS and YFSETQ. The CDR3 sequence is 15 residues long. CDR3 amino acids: CASSLVTATNEKLFF. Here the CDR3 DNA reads TGCGCCAGCAGCTTGGTGACCGCAACTAATGAAAAACTGTTTTTT.

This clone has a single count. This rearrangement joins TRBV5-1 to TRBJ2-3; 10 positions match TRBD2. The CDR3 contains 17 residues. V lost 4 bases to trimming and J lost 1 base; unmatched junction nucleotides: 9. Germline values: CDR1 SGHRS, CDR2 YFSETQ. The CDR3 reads CASSPGRSGGGTDTQYF. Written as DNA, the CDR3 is TGCGCCAGCAGCCCCGGGAGGAGCGGGGGGGGCACAGATACGCAGTATTTT.

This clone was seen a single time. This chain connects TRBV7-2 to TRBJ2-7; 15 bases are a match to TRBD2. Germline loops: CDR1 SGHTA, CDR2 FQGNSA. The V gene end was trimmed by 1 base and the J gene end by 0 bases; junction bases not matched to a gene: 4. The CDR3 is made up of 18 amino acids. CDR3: CASSLVGLAGGYSYEQYF. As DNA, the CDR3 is TGTGCCAGCAGCTTAGTGGGACTAGCGGGGGGATACTCCTACGAGCAGTACTTC.

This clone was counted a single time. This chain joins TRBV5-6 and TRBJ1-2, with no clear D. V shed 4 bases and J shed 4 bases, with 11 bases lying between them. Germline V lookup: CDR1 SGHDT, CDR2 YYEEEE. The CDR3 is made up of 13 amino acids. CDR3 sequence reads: CASSPARIYGYTF. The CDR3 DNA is TGTGCCAGCAGCCCGGCACGGATCTATGGCTACACCTTC.

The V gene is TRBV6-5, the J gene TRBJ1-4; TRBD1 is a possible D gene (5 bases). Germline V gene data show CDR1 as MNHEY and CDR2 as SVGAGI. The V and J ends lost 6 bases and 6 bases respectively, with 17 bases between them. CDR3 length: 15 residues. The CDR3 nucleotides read TGTGCCAGCAGACAAACCGGGGCTGGGGATGAAAAACTGTTTTTT. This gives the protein CASRQTGAGDEKLFF.

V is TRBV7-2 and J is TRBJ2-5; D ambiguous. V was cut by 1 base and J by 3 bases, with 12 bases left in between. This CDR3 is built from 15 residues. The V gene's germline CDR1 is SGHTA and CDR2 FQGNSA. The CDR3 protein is CASSLVSAQKETQYF. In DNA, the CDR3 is TGTGCCAGCAGCTTAGTTTCAGCTCAAAAAGAGACCCAGTACTTC.

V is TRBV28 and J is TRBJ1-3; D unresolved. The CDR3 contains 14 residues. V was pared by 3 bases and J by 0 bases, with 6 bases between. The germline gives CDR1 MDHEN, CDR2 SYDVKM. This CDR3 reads CASSFGDSGNTIYF. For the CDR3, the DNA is TGTGCCAGCAGTTTCGGAGACTCTGGAAACACCATATATTTT.

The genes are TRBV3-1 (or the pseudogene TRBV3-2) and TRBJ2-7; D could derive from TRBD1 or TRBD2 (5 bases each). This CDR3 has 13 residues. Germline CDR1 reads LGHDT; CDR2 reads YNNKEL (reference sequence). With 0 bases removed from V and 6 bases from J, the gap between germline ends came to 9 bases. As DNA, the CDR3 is TGTGCCAGCAGCCAAGATGAGGGGCGCGAGCAGTACTTC. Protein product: CASSQDEGREQYF.

The CDR3 spells CASSLQGQLTGELFF. DNA of the CDR3: TGTGCCAGCAGCTTACAGGGACAGCTCACCGGGGAGCTGTTTTTT. The V gene is TRBV11-3, the J gene TRBJ2-2; 7 bases align to TRBD1. CDR1 SGHNT and CDR2 YENEEA come from the germline V gene. Germline trimming cut 2 bases from V and 4 bases from J; bases unmatched to any gene: 4. The CDR3 is made up of 15 amino acids.

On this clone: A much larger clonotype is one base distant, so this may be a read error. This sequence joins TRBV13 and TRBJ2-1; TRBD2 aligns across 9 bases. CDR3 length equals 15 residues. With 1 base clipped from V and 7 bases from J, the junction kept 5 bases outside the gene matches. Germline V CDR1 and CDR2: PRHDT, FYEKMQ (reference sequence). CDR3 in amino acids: CASSLAGGGANEQFF. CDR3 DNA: TGTGCCAGCAGCTTAGCGGGCGGGGGGGCGAATGAGCAGTTCTTC.

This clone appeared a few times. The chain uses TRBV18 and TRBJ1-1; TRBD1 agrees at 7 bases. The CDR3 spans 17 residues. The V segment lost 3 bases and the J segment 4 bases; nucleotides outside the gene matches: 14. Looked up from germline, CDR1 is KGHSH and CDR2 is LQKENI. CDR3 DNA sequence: TGTGCCAGCTCACCGGGACAGAGAATGAAGGTGCTCACTGAAGCTTTCTTT. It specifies CASSPGQRMKVLTEAFF.

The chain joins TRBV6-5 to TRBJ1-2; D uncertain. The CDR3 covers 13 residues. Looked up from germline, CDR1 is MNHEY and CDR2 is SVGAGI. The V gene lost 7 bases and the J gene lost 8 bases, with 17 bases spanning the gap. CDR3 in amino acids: CASNRPGEWGYTF. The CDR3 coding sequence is TGTGCCAGCAACCGGCCAGGTGAATGGGGCTACACCTTC.

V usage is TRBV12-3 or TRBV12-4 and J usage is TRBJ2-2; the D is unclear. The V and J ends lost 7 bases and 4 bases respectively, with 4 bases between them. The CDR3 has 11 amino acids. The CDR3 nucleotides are TGTGCCAGCACAATCACCGGGGAGCTGTTTTTT. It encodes CASTITGELFF.

The CDR3 here is CASSTTGVGTDTQYF. The DNA of the CDR3 is TGTGCCAGCAGCACAACAGGGGTAGGGACAGATACGCAGTATTTT. The chain couples TRBV7-3 to TRBJ2-3, with TRBD1 matching 7 bases. Germline assignment: CDR1 SGHTA and CDR2 FQGTGA. V was pared by 5 bases and J by 3 bases, with 8 bases of the junction left unmatched. This CDR3 contains 15 residues.

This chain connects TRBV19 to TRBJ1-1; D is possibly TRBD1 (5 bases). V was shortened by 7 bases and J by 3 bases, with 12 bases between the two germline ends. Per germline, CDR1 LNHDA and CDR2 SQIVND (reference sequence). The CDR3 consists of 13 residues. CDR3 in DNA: TGTGCCAGTACCCGCCTCAGGGACACTGAAGCTTTCTTT. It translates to CASTRLRDTEAFF. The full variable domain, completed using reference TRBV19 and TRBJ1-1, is DGGITQSPKYLFRKEGQNVTLSCEQNLNHDAMYWYRQDPGQGLRLIYYSQIVNDFQKGDIAEGYSVSREKKESFPLTVTSAQKNPTAFYLCASTRLRDTEAFFGQGTRLTVV.

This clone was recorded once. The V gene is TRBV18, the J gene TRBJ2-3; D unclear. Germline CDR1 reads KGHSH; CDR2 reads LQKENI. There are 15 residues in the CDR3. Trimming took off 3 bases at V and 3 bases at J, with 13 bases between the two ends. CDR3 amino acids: CASSPVQLQTDTQYF. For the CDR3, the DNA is TGTGCCAGCTCACCGGTACAGCTTCAAACAGATACGCAGTATTTT.

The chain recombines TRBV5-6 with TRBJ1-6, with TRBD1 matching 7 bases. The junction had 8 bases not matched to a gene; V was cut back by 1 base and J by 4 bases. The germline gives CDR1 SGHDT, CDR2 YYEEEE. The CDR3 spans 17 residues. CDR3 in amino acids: CASSLQSGTAYNSPLHF. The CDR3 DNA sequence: TGTGCCAGCAGCTTGCAGTCCGGGACAGCTTATAATTCACCCCTCCACTTT.

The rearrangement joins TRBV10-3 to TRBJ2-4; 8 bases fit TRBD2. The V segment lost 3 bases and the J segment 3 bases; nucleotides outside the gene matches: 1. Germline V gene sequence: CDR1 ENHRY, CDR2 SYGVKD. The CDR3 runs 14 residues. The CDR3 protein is CAISETSGKNIQYF. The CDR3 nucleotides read TGTGCCATCAGTGAAACTAGCGGCAAAAACATTCAGTACTTC.

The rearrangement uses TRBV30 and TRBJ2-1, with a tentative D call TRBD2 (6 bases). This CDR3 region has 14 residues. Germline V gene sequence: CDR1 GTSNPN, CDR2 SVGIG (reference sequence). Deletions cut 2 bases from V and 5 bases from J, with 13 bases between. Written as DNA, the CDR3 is TGTGCCTGGAGTACCCTAGCGTGGGACAATGAGCAGTTCTTC. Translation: CAWSTLAWDNEQFF.

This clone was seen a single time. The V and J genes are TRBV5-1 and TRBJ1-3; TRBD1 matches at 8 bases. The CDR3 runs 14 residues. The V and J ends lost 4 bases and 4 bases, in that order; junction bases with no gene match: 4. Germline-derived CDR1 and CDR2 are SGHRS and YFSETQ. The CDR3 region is CASSLTGDGNTIYF. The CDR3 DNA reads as TGCGCCAGCAGCCTGACAGGGGACGGAAACACCATATATTTT.